This T cell receptor beta chain was recovered during a study of T cells in Graves' hyperthyroidism and ophthalmopathy. On the study more broadly: Peripheral blood was collected at initial diagnosis, before any treatment. General study findings and limits: Among clonotypes expanded in thyroid above 0.001, most were also found in blood.

The germline gives CDR1 GTSNPN, CDR2 SVGIG (reference sequence). The CDR3 spans 14 residues. V was trimmed by 0 bases and J by 7 bases, leaving 15 bases between them. In the case of this clonotype: Its specificity is unknown.

Exclusion followed for patients with uncontrolled infection, other autoimmune disease, pregnancy or lactation. What was amplified from RNA transcripts were TCR beta CDR3 regions. First-round RT-PCR with HTBI primers amplified the TCR CDR3 region. Using its own MiXCR run on the multiplex PCR reads, TCRdb lists one record per CDR3 protein. This table holds about 290,000 distinct CDR3 sequences, roughly 15% found once. This clonotype was obtained from a woman in her 50s with Graves' hyperthyroidism that later progressed to Graves' ophthalmopathy. J is TRBJ1-1 and V is TRBV30, with D possibly matching TRBD1 (6 bases). The sample was blood. The CDR3 DNA follows: TGTGCCTGGAGTGTAACCGTGGGGGCCTTTGAAGCTTTCTTT. The encoded protein is CAWSVTVGAFEAFF. Full variable domain (rest looked up from reference TRBV30 and TRBJ1-1): SQTIHQWPATLVQPVGSPLSLECTVEGTSNPNLYWYRQAAGRGLQLLFYSVGIGQISSEVPQNLSASRPQDRQFILSSKKLLLSDSGFYLCAWSVTVGAFEAFFGQGTRLTVV.